This T cell receptor (beta chain) emerged from a study of blood T cell repertoires in COVID-19. The V gene end was trimmed by 0 bases and the J gene end by 2 bases; junction bases not matched to a gene: 15. The CDR3 spans 19 residues. The V gene's germline CDR1 is LGHDT and CDR2 YNNKEL (reference sequence). Living in 24 US areas, the participants were between about 18 and 100 years of age. Participant-reported clinical history was the basis for cohort assignment. The authors' processing: For nucleated cells, counts were estimated from reference gene primer amplification. Sequencing used immunoSEQ multiplex PCR; TCRdb keeps in-frame clones, though not all of them. V, J and clone size are those of that table, while D and trimming were read from the DNA. The sample consists of approximately 440,000 clones, roughly 87% of them appearing once.

The clonotype originates from a man between 18 and 29 years old who had recovered from COVID-19. V gene TRBV3-1 (or the pseudogene TRBV3-2) combines with J gene TRBJ1-2, with 7 bases fitting TRBD1. Sequences were obtained from PBMCs or T cells enriched from blood (not recorded which). CDR3 in amino acids: CASSQEFPLTAGGNYGYTF. The DNA of the CDR3 is TGTGCCAGCAGCCAAGAATTCCCCCTTACGGCAGGGGGGAACTATGGCTACACCTTC.